These 11 T cell receptor beta chains came from one sample sequenced in a study of T cell responses to AZD1222 COVID-19 vaccine. Only in-frame clones appear in the TCRdb table, and some are missing; sequencing was by immunoSEQ multiplex PCR. The repertoire has about 150,000 clones, 90% of them found once; the top ten carry approximately 1.8%. Sequencing was performed on peripheral blood, taken on day 0 of AZD1222 vaccination. These TCRs come from an adult in good health.

This clone showed up just once. An end of the junction differs from the germline gene, which may be a read error. The chain couples TRBV4-3 to TRBJ1-1; no reliable D call. Germline V lookup: CDR1 LGHNA, CDR2 YSLEER. This CDR3 is built from 13 residues. CDR3 amino acids: CASGQERNTEAFF. The DNA of the CDR3 is TGCGCCAGCGGCCAAGAAAGGAACACTGAAGCTTTCTTT.

The rearrangement uses TRBV7-9 and TRBJ1-2; unclear D gene. Trimming took 3 bases from V and 8 from J, leaving 13 bases between them. The germline CDR1 and CDR2 sequences are SEHNR and FQNEAQ (reference sequence). The CDR3 runs 13 residues. CDR3 sequence (DNA): TGTGCCAGCAGCTTTTCGGCAGAAGCAGGCTACACCTTC. Translated: CASSFSAEAGYTF.

V usage is TRBV28 and J usage is TRBJ1-5; D unresolved. CDR3 length: 15 residues. CDR1 MDHEN and CDR2 SYDVKM come from the germline V gene. Trimming shortened V by 2 bases and J by 0 bases, and 8 bases separated the two germline ends. CDR3 loop: CASSLVGNSNQPQHF. The CDR3 nucleotides read TGTGCCAGCAGTTTAGTAGGGAATAGCAATCAGCCCCAGCATTTT.

Here the CDR3 reads CASSALLGGEQFF. Here the CDR3 DNA reads TGTGCCAGCAGTGCCCTCCTGGGGGGTGAGCAGTTCTTC. The chain recombines TRBV27 with TRBJ2-1, with TRBD2 as a possible D gene (6 bases). Per the germline V gene, CDR1 is MNHEY and CDR2 is SMNVEV (reference sequence). The CDR3 consists of 13 residues. V was shortened by 5 bases and J by 9 bases, with 14 bases between the two germline ends.

The chain combines TRBV28 with TRBJ2-1; 14 nucleotides agree with TRBD2. CDR1 is MDHEN and CDR2 is SYDVKM in the germline V gene. V was clipped by 5 bases and J by 8 bases; unmatched bases: 8. The CDR3 loop spans 16 amino acids. The CDR3 loop is CASSNTGTSGSYEQFF. The CDR3 nucleotides are TGTGCCAGCAGTAATACCGGGACTAGCGGGAGTTATGAGCAGTTCTTC.

The chain is built from TRBV6-5 and TRBJ1-2; tentatively, D is TRBD1 (5 bases). V was shortened by 6 bases and J by 0 bases, with 14 bases between the two germline ends. Germline V gives CDR1 MNHEY, CDR2 SVGAGI. The CDR3 runs to 15 residues. In nucleotides, the CDR3 is TGTGCCAGCAGAAGAGACAGAACTACTAACTATGGCTACACCTTC. It codes for CASRRDRTTNYGYTF.

J is TRBJ2-7 and V is TRBV27; D possibly corresponds to TRBD1 (6 bases). Looked up from germline, CDR1 is MNHEY and CDR2 is SMNVEV (reference sequence). The ends were cut back, 2 bases at V and 3 bases at J, with 17 bases in the middle. The CDR3 has 16 residues. The CDR3 region is CASSLTFQGIGYEQYF. In nucleotides, the CDR3 is TGTGCCAGCAGTTTAACTTTTCAGGGGATCGGCTACGAGCAGTACTTC.

The CDR3 loop reads CASSPLGTGADTQYF. In DNA, the CDR3 is TGTGCCAGCTCACCCCTCGGGACAGGGGCGGATACGCAGTATTTT. The V call is TRBV18, the J call TRBJ2-3; 10 bases agree with TRBD1. From germline, CDR1 is KGHSH and CDR2 LQKENI. The ends lost 3 bases at V and 6 bases at J; junction bases unmatched: 6. This CDR3 region has 15 residues.

The DNA for the CDR3 is TGTGCCAGCAGCCCCGAGGGGTTGAACACTGAAGCTTTCTTT. It codes for CASSPEGLNTEAFF. This chain uses TRBV7-9 with TRBJ1-1, with D maybe TRBD1 (5 bases). Trimming cost V 5 bases and J 0 bases, with 10 bases left between them. Germline V gene lookup returns CDR1 SEHNR and CDR2 FQNEAQ (reference sequence). CDR3 length: 14 amino acids.

The V call is TRBV28, the J call TRBJ2-1, with D possibly TRBD2 on 5 matching bases. The ends were cut back, 1 base at V and 0 bases at J, with 16 bases in the middle. The CDR3 runs to 18 residues. The germline CDR1 and CDR2 sequences are MDHEN and SYDVKM. This chain's CDR3 is CASSLLALSGSSYNEQFF. CDR3 nucleotides: TGTGCCAGCAGTTTATTGGCCCTCAGCGGTAGCTCCTACAATGAGCAGTTCTTC.

This clone turned up a few times. This chain joins TRBV6-5 and TRBJ2-1; 10 bases line up with TRBD2. CDR3 length: 15 residues. V shed 0 bases, J shed 9 bases, and the junction held 5 bases outside the gene matches. Germline-derived CDR1 and CDR2 are MNHEY and SVGAGI. CDR3 sequence (DNA): TGTGCCAGCAGTTACTCGGCTAGCGGGAGCAGTGAGCAGTTCTTC. It is translated as CASSYSASGSSEQFF.